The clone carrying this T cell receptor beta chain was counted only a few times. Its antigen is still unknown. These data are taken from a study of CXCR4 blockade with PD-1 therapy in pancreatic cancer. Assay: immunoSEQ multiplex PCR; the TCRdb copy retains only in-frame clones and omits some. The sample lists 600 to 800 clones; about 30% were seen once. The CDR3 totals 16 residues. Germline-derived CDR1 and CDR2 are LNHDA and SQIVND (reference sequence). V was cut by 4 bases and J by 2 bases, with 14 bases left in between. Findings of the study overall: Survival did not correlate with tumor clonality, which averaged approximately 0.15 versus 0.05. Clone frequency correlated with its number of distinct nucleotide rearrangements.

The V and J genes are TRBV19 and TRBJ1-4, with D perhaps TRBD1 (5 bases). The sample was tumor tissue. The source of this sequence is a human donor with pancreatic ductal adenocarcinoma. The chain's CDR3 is CASSTTPGPTNEKLFF. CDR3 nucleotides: TGTGCCAGTAGTACGACCCCAGGGCCTACTAATGAAAAACTGTTTTTT.